A single sample is the source of the 5 T cell receptor beta chains below, sequenced in a study of T cell responses to AZD1222 COVID-19 vaccine (dated by TCRdb to about 2021). The time point label here, explained by the study, means: baseline before first vaccination. The library was produced with the immunoSEQ multiplex PCR assay. In its TCRdb copy, this immuneACCESS table keeps in-frame sequences only and misses some clones. Where compared with another copy, unresolved V genes explain less than half of these, and the others have no known cause. For this sample there are about 180,000 clones; approximately 86% appear just once. The top ten clonotypes cover approximately 0.5% of the sample. Specimen: peripheral blood, collected on day 0 of AZD1222 vaccination. Receptors originate from an adult in good health.

The rearrangement links TRBV4-1 to TRBJ1-2, with 7 nucleotides matching TRBD1. With 0 bases clipped from V and 3 bases from J, the junction kept 7 bases outside the gene matches. The CDR3 is 16 residues long. Germline CDR1 MGHRA, CDR2 YSYEKL. This chain's CDR3 is CASSQDEAGGDYGYTF. The CDR3 bases are TGCGCCAGCAGCCAAGATGAGGCAGGGGGGGACTATGGCTACACCTTC.

The V gene is TRBV11-3, the J gene TRBJ2-1, with D possibly matching TRBD2 (5 bases). The V end lost 5 bases, the J end lost 1 base, and 12 bases lay between the germline ends. Germline assignment: CDR1 SGHNT and CDR2 YENEEA. The CDR3 covers 15 residues. The CDR3 loop reads CASSRNPGSYNEQFF. For the CDR3, the DNA is TGTGCCAGCAGCAGAAATCCGGGATCCTACAATGAGCAGTTCTTC.

The chain combines TRBV20-1 with TRBJ2-7, with 9 bases that match TRBD1. Trimming took 3 bases from V and 3 from J; bases not matched to a gene: 6. Germline V lookup: CDR1 DFQATT, CDR2 SNEGSKA (reference sequence). The CDR3 loop spans 14 amino acids. The DNA of the CDR3 is TGCAGTGCTAGTAGACAGGGGGTGGACTACGAGCAGTACTTC. Encoded protein: CSASRQGVDYEQYF.

V usage is TRBV5-4 and J usage is TRBJ2-3; tentative D call: TRBD1 (6 bases). V lost 4 bases to trimming and J lost 8 bases, with 23 bases between them. This CDR3 spans 16 amino acids. From germline, CDR1 is SGHNT and CDR2 YYREEE (reference sequence). CDR3 loop: CASSPSVGAAQGTQYF. CDR3 in DNA: TGTGCCAGCAGCCCATCAGTCGGGGCAGCACAGGGTACGCAGTATTTT.

This clone was counted a single time. This chain links TRBV18 with TRBJ1-6, with 7 bases lining up with TRBD1. Trimming took 5 bases from V and 8 from J; bases not matched to a gene: 6. Germline V gene sequence: CDR1 KGHSH, CDR2 LQKENI. This CDR3 region has 14 residues. CDR3 DNA sequence: TGTGCCAGCTCAGCCCGGGACAGAGATTCACCCCTCCACTTT. Translated: CASSARDRDSPLHF.